The clone carrying this T cell receptor (beta chain) was seen a few times. The antigen is not known. Reverse transcription of all isolated RNA meant that expressed TCRB transcripts were sequenced. Measured with immunoSEQ multiplex PCR; TCRdb has only the in-frame clones, and not every one. The sample yields about 330,000 clones, approximately 9.9% seen once. Unmatched junction bases numbered 14, after V lost 5 bases and J lost 8 bases. The CDR3 is 16 residues long. Germline V gives CDR1 MDHEN, CDR2 SYDVKM. This sample stems from a study of beta chain features in type 1 diabetes. The study's findings and limits: When cDNA is sequenced, cells with high TCR expression could be over-represented. A definitive answer on HLA type influencing TCRB rearrangement was not reached here.

CD4+ naive, central memory, regulatory and stem cell-like memory cells were sorted via CD45RO/CCR7/CD25/CD127/CD95/CD27. The sequence came from a woman aged 25 to 45 in good health. V usage is TRBV28 and J usage is TRBJ2-3, with TRBD1 matching 9 bases. The sample taken for sequencing was naive CD4+ T cells from blood. CDR3 nucleotides: TGTGCCAGCAGTCCTTCGACAGGGGGGGAATTTCGTACGCAGTATTTT. As protein: CASSPSTGGEFRTQYF.